The rows below give T cell receptor beta chains drawn from one sample of a study of T-cell reconstitution after alpha-beta-depleted transplantation in children. A single record per CDR3 protein comes from TCRdb applying MiXCR to the PCR reads. The sample contains some 260,000 distinct CDR3 sequences, about 24% of which appear only once. The sample was PBMCs, mostly from graft donor cells, taken 360 days after TCRalphabeta/CD19-depleted stem cell transplant. These receptors were collected from a female patient aged 2 to 10 who had a stem cell transplant for congenital amegakaryocytic thrombocytopenia, so the T cells may come from the graft donor. The CDR3 runs from the conserved cysteine through the conserved F or W. D genes are given only for firm matches. The size of a clone is reported for some rows only, either as once, few or many, or as a class for expanded clones.

v_call: TRBV7-3; j_call: TRBJ2-2; clone_size: -; d_call: TRBD2; cdr3_aa: CASSPSGLAHTGELFF; cdr3_nt: TGTGCCAGCAGCCCATCGGGACTAGCCCACACCGGGGAGCTGTTTTTT
v_call: TRBV18; j_call: TRBJ2-3; clone_size: -; d_call: -; cdr3_aa: CASSPRHNTDTQYF; cdr3_nt: TGTGCCAGCTCACCACGACATAACACAGATACGCAGTATTTT
v_call: TRBV30; j_call: TRBJ2-7; clone_size: -; d_call: TRBD1; cdr3_aa: CAWERDRGYEQYF; cdr3_nt: TGTGCCTGGGAGCGGGACAGGGGATACGAGCAGTACTTC
v_call: TRBV12-3/TRBV12-4; j_call: TRBJ1-1; clone_size: -; d_call: -; cdr3_aa: CASSFVRVSTEAFF; cdr3_nt: TGTGCCAGCAGTTTTGTACGGGTTTCCACTGAAGCTTTCTTT
v_call: TRBV12-3/TRBV12-4; j_call: TRBJ2-3; clone_size: few; d_call: -; cdr3_aa: CASTPSGDTQYF; cdr3_nt: TGTGCCAGCACCCCTTCGGGGGATACGCAGTATTTT
v_call: TRBV11-2; j_call: TRBJ1-1; clone_size: -; d_call: TRBD1; cdr3_aa: CASSLARGYTEAFF; cdr3_nt: TGTGCCAGCAGCTTAGCCAGGGGGTACACTGAAGCTTTCTTT
v_call: TRBV28; j_call: TRBJ2-2; clone_size: many; d_call: TRBD2; cdr3_aa: CASSSLAGEGFGELFF; cdr3_nt: TGTGCCAGCAGTTCCCTAGCGGGAGAAGGGTTCGGGGAGCTGTTTTTT
v_call: TRBV7-9; j_call: TRBJ2-7; clone_size: -; d_call: -; cdr3_aa: CASSLWDASSYEQYF; cdr3_nt: TGTGCCAGCAGCTTATGGGACGCGAGCTCCTACGAGCAGTACTTC
v_call: TRBV20-1; j_call: TRBJ2-7; clone_size: -; d_call: -; cdr3_aa: CSAARDVGREQYF; cdr3_nt: TGCAGTGCTGCGCGGGATGTGGGGAGGGAGCAGTACTTC
v_call: TRBV27; j_call: TRBJ1-2; clone_size: once; d_call: -; cdr3_aa: CASRGGINYGYTF; cdr3_nt: TGTGCCAGCAGGGGGGGGATTAACTATGGCTACACCTTC
v_call: TRBV12-3/TRBV12-4; j_call: TRBJ2-3; clone_size: -; d_call: TRBD2; cdr3_aa: CASSRGLAQADTQYF; cdr3_nt: TGTGCCAGCAGTCGCGGACTAGCCCAGGCAGATACGCAGTATTTT